A selection of T cell receptor beta chains follows, all from one sample in a study of blood T cells in healthy people across ages. TCRdb re-derived calls from the 5' RACE reads in MiXCR, one entry per CDR3 protein. Among approximately 1.5 million distinct CDR3 sequences listed, approximately 42% were seen once. The source material was blood. These receptors were collected from a woman under 30 in good health. CDR3s include the opening cysteine and the closing phenylalanine or tryptophan. The D gene is left open where the match is weak. Size is omitted from some rows. Given values are once, few, many or a class for expanded clones.

J	D	V	size	DNA	CDR3
TRBJ2-1	.	TRBV5-1	.	TGCGCCAGCAGCCCAACCGGGCCCAGTAACGGTGAGCAGTTCTTC	CASSPTGPSNGEQFF
TRBJ2-1	TRBD1	TRBV29-1	.	TGCAGCGTTGTTGGACAGGGGCGAGAGACCCAGTTCTTC	CSVVGQGRETQFF
TRBJ2-1	.	TRBV2	.	TGTGCCAGCAGTGAAGCTAACCGGCCACCCTACAATGAGCAGTTCTTC	CASSEANRPPYNEQFF
TRBJ1-4	.	TRBV5-1	.	TGCGCCAGCCAGCTTATAGGGAATCGGGATGAAAAACTGTTTTTT	CASQLIGNRDEKLFF
TRBJ2-3	.	TRBV29-1	.	TGCAGCGTCCAGTCAGATTGGGCAGATACGCAGTATTTT	CSVQSDWADTQYF
TRBJ2-1	.	TRBV28	few	TGTGCCAGCAGTTTAATCGCTCTAGGATACAATGAGCAGTTCTTC	CASSLIALGYNEQFF
TRBJ1-2	TRBD1	TRBV7-9	once	TGTGCCAGCAGCTTGACAGGGGGCGCGTACTATGGCTACACCTTC	CASSLTGGAYYGYTF
TRBJ2-7	TRBD1	TRBV28	.	TGTGCCGGCAGTGGGGCCGGGACAGGGTTGAACGAGCAGTACTTC	CAGSGAGTGLNEQYF
TRBJ2-2	TRBD2	TRBV5-1	.	TGCGCCAGCAGCCTTTCTGCGGGGGTGGGCACCGGGGAGCTGTTTTTT	CASSLSAGVGTGELFF
TRBJ2-5	TRBD2	TRBV29-1	many	TGCAGCGCCAGGACTAGCGGAGGGGAGACCCAGTACTTC	CSARTSGGETQYF
TRBJ2-1	.	TRBV4-2	few	TGTGCCAGCAGCCAAGATAGGGGAAACTTGGAGCAGTTCTTC	CASSQDRGNLEQFF
TRBJ2-7	.	TRBV28	.	TGTGCCAGCAGTTGGGACACGGGCTCGTACGAGCAGTACTTC	CASSWDTGSYEQYF
TRBJ2-4	TRBD2	TRBV20-1	.	TGCAGTGCTTCCGCTCCGGGGACTAGCGGGAGCGTGGGAGCCAAAAACATTCAGTACTTC	CSASAPGTSGSVGAKNIQYF
TRBJ2-5	TRBD1	TRBV6-2/TRBV6-3	few	TGTGCCAGCAGTTACTCGACAGGGGCGGTGACCCAGTACTTC	CASSYSTGAVTQYF
TRBJ2-7	.	TRBV12-3/TRBV12-4	few	TGTGCCAGCAGTCCCTTCGGCAGGTTTGCTGGCGAGCAGTACTTC	CASSPFGRFAGEQYF
TRBJ2-7	TRBD1	TRBV27	few	TGTGCCAGCAGTTTATATTATAAAGGCGCCGGGACAGGGACTTCTTACGAGCAGTACTTC	CASSLYYKGAGTGTSYEQYF
TRBJ1-2	.	TRBV4-1	.	TGCGCCGGCAGCCAAGATCAGGTTAACTATGGCTACACCTTC	CAGSQDQVNYGYTF
TRBJ1-1	.	TRBV5-1	many	TGTGCCAGCAGCTTAATGGGACAGAACACTGAAGCTTTCTTT	CASSLMGQNTEAFF
TRBJ1-1	.	TRBV12-5	.	TGTGCTAGTGGTTTGGTCTTAGGTCTCTTATACACTGAAGCTTTCTTT	CASGLVLGLLYTEAFF
TRBJ1-1	.	TRBV6-1	.	TGTGCCAGCAGACGCAGGACCACTGAAGCTTTCTTT	CASRRRTTEAFF
TRBJ2-1	TRBD1	TRBV7-9	few	TGTGCCAGCAGCTCCACCGCTAAACAGGGGTGGTACAATGAGCAGTTCTTC	CASSSTAKQGWYNEQFF
TRBJ2-3	.	TRBV5-1	many	TGCGCCAGCAGCCCCAGGGGAGCCGCAGATACGCAGTATTTT	CASSPRGAADTQYF
TRBJ2-5	.	TRBV7-9	few	TGTGCCAGCAGCAATTCGGGACTCGGAGAGACCCAGTACTTC	CASSNSGLGETQYF
TRBJ2-7	TRBD1	TRBV12-3/TRBV12-4	.	TGTGCCAGCAGTTTAGGGACAGGGCACTTCAATGAGCAGTACTTC	CASSLGTGHFNEQYF
TRBJ1-5	.	TRBV7-8	.	TGTGCCAGCAGCCTAAGAGCCTATAGCAATCAGCCCCAGCATTTT	CASSLRAYSNQPQHF
TRBJ2-7	TRBD1	TRBV6-1	few	TGTGCCAGCAGTGAAGCCGGGACAGGGGCCTACGAGCAGTACTTC	CASSEAGTGAYEQYF
TRBJ1-2	.	TRBV5-1	.	TGCGTCAGCAGCTTGGACCCACAGGGTACCAACTATGGCTACACCTTC	CVSSLDPQGTNYGYTF
TRBJ1-1	TRBD1	TRBV12-3/TRBV12-4	.	TGTGCCAGCAGTTACCGAGACAGGGGGCGGAGGATTGAAGCTTTCTTT	CASSYRDRGRRIEAFF
TRBJ1-1	.	TRBV20-1	.	TGCAGTGCCGCCCCGGGTCGCACTGAAGCTTTCTTT	CSAAPGRTEAFF
TRBJ1-6	TRBD1	TRBV2	.	TGTGCCAGCAGTTTGACAGGGGAAAATTCACCCCTCCACTTT	CASSLTGENSPLHF
TRBJ2-7	.	TRBV4-3	few	TGCGCCAGCAGCCAGTTTCAATCCTACGAGCAGTACTTC	CASSQFQSYEQYF
TRBJ2-2	TRBD2	TRBV25-1	few	TGTGCCAGCAGTGCAGCGGGGGGGTCCGGGGAGCTGTTTTTT	CASSAAGGSGELFF
TRBJ2-2	TRBD2	TRBV12-3/TRBV12-4	.	TGTGCCAGCAGTTTAGCGCGGGGGTCTAGGGGGGAGCTGTTTTTT	CASSLARGSRGELFF
TRBJ2-1	TRBD2	TRBV4-3	few	TGCGCCAGCAGCCAAGTACTAGCGGGGGACAATGAGCAGTTCTTC	CASSQVLAGDNEQFF
TRBJ2-5	.	TRBV5-6	.	TGTGCCAGTGGAAGAGCGGAACAAGAGACCCAGTACTTC	CASGRAEQETQYF
TRBJ2-1	.	TRBV20-1	few	TGCAGTGCCCCTTACCGGGACTTCAACAATGAGCAGTTCTTC	CSAPYRDFNNEQFF
TRBJ1-5	.	TRBV6-2/TRBV6-3	many	TGTGCCAGCAGTTACTCGAGCAGAAATCAGCCCCAGCATTTT	CASSYSSRNQPQHF
TRBJ2-1	TRBD2	TRBV5-1	many	TGCGCCAGCAGCTCTAGCGGGGGCAGAAATGAGCAGTTCTTC	CASSSSGGRNEQFF
TRBJ2-1	TRBD2	TRBV12-3/TRBV12-4	.	TGTGCCAGCAGTTTAACGGGACTAGTTGAGCAGTTCTTC	CASSLTGLVEQFF
TRBJ1-2	TRBD1	TRBV5-1	.	TGCGCCAGCAGCTTGCCCTCCCAGGCGACAGGGACGAAAGGCTACACCTTC	CASSLPSQATGTKGYTF
TRBJ2-1	TRBD2	TRBV7-2	few	TGTGCCAGCAGCCTCGGGACTAGCGGGCAAAATGAGCAGTTCTTC	CASSLGTSGQNEQFF
TRBJ2-1	TRBD2	TRBV20-1	few	TGCAGTGCTACCGGACTAGCGGGAAACAATGAGCAGTTCTTC	CSATGLAGNNEQFF
TRBJ2-1	.	TRBV29-1	.	TGCAGCGTTGATGGCGGCCTAGGGAATGAGCAGTTCTTC	CSVDGGLGNEQFF
TRBJ2-4	.	TRBV29-1	.	TGCAGCGTGGAGGGACCGCGTAGCCCCCAGTACTTC	CSVEGPRSPQYF
TRBJ2-7	.	TRBV28	.	TGTGCCAGCAGTCGACAGGCGAAACAACCCTACGAGCAGTACTTC	CASSRQAKQPYEQYF
TRBJ2-1	TRBD2	TRBV29-1	few	TGCAGCGTCCCACAATGGTCGGGAGGTTTCAATGAGCAGTTCTTC	CSVPQWSGGFNEQFF
TRBJ2-1	TRBD2	TRBV7-8	.	TGTGCCTGCAGCCTAGCGGGGGGGGACTTCAATGAGCAGTTCTTC	CACSLAGGDFNEQFF
TRBJ2-6	.	TRBV4-3	.	TGCGCCAGCAGCCAAGGAATACAGGGTCAAGATGGTGGGGCCAACGTCCTGACTTTC	CASSQGIQGQDGGANVLTF
TRBJ2-3	TRBD2	TRBV3-1	.	TGTGCCAGCAGCCAAGATCTTTGGCTAGCGGGGGGGCCAGATACGCAGTATTTT	CASSQDLWLAGGPDTQYF
TRBJ1-6	.	TRBV5-1	.	TGCACCAGCAGCTTGTTCGCTATTTCACCCCTCCACTTT	CTSSLFAISPLHF
TRBJ2-5	.	TRBV20-1	.	TGCAGTGCTAGGACCAGGGCCTACCAAGAGACCCAGTACTTC	CSARTRAYQETQYF
TRBJ2-7	TRBD1	TRBV5-5	few	TGTGCCAGCAGCCCGGACAGGGGAATACAGTACTTC	CASSPDRGIQYF
TRBJ1-2	.	TRBV7-9	.	TGTGCCAGCGCCACAGGCTCCCTCTATGGCTACACCTTC	CASATGSLYGYTF
TRBJ2-2	.	TRBV29-1	few	TGCAGCGTTGTATTGGCATCATCGAACACCGGGGAGCTGTTTTTT	CSVVLASSNTGELFF
TRBJ2-1	TRBD2	TRBV5-1	.	TGCGTCAGCAGCCCAGAGCTAGCGGGAGGGTACAATGAGCAGTTCTTC	CVSSPELAGGYNEQFF